This record covers a single T cell receptor beta chain. Unique molecular identifiers featured in how the TCRbeta library was prepared. TCRdb reprocessed the PCR reads via MiXCR and lists one record per CDR3 protein. The data contain just over 950,000 distinct CDR3 sequences, 25% to 35% of them singletons. This entry is derived from a study of T-cell reconstitution after alpha-beta-depleted transplantation in children. The source was PBMCs, mostly from graft donor cells, collected 360 days after TCRalphabeta/CD19-depleted stem cell transplant. This clonotype was obtained from a boy younger than two who had a stem cell transplant for SCID, so the T cells may come from the graft donor.

The CDR3 sequence is CASSYGQARNYNEQFF. Here the CDR3 DNA reads TGTGCCAGCTCTTACGGACAGGCCCGAAACTACAATGAGCAGTTCTTC. This sequence joins TRBV12-3 or TRBV12-4 and TRBJ2-1; 7 bases are a match to TRBD1. There are 16 residues in the CDR3. The V segment lost 8 bases and the J segment 3 bases; nucleotides outside the gene matches: 13.